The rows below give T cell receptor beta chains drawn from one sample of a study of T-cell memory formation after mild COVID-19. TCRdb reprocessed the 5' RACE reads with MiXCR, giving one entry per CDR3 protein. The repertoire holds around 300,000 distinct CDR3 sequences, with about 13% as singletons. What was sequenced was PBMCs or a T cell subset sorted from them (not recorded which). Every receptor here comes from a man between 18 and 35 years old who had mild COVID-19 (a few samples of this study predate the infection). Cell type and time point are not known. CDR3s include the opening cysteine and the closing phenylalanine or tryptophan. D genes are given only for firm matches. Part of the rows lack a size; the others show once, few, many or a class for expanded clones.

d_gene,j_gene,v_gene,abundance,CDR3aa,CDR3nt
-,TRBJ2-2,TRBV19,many,CASSRGEDTGELFF,TGTGCCAGTAGTAGAGGGGAAGACACCGGGGAGCTGTTTTTT
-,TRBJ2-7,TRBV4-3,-,CASSQDHGVLTYEQYF,TGCGCCAGCAGCCAAGATCATGGCGTCCTCACATACGAGCAGTACTTC
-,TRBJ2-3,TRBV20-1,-,CSARVVTGSGTQYF,TGCAGTGCTAGAGTCGTCACCGGGTCTGGTACGCAGTATTTT
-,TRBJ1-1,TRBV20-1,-,CSARDLAGARSEAFF,TGCAGTGCTAGAGATCTGGCAGGGGCCAGGTCTGAAGCTTTCTTT
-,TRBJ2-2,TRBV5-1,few,CASSLGQGQNTGELFF,TGCGCCAGCAGCTTGGGGCAGGGCCAGAACACCGGGGAGCTGTTTTTT
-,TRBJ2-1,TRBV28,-,CASSSHWEQFF,TGTGCCAGCAGTTCTCACTGGGAGCAGTTCTTC
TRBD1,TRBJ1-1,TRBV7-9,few,CASSWDRGPNTEAFF,TGTGCCAGCAGCTGGGACAGGGGCCCGAACACTGAAGCTTTCTTT
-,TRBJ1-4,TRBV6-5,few,CASSFLRPSLREKLFF,TGTGCCAGCAGTTTCCTACGGCCCTCCCTACGAGAAAAACTGTTTTTT
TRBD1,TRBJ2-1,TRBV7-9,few,CASSHVGTGKYNEQFF,TGTGCCAGCAGCCACGTCGGGACAGGTAAATACAATGAGCAGTTCTTC
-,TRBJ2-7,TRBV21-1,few,CARGGVYEQYF,TGTGCCAGAGGAGGGGTGTACGAGCAGTACTTC
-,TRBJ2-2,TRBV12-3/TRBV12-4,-,CASSLGGGFGELFF,TGTGCCAGCAGTTTAGGAGGGGGGTTCGGGGAGCTGTTTTTT
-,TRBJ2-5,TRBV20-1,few,CSGWGGHQETQYF,TGCAGTGGGTGGGGGGGCCATCAAGAGACCCAGTACTTC
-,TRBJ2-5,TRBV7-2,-,CASSLVYGEETQYF,TGTGCCAGCAGCTTAGTTTACGGAGAAGAGACCCAGTACTTC
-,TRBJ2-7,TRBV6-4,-,CASSDAGGEQYF,TGTGCCAGCAGTGACGCGGGCGGGGAGCAGTACTTC
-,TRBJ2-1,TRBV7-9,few,CASSLVQTSYNEQFF,TGTGCCAGCAGCTTAGTCCAGACTAGCTACAATGAGCAGTTCTTC
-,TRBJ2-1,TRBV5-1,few,CASKAYNEQFF,TGCGCCTCCAAAGCCTACAATGAGCAGTTCTTC
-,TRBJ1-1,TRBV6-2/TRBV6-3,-,CASSQTGRANTEAFF,TGTGCCAGCAGTCAGACTGGCAGGGCGAACACTGAAGCTTTCTTT
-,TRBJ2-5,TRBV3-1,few,CASSPRSRVETQYF,TGTGCCAGCAGCCCCCGGTCCAGGGTTGAGACCCAGTACTTC
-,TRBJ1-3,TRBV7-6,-,CASSLVWGTGNTIYF,TGTGCCAGCAGCTTAGTGTGGGGCACTGGAAACACCATATATTTT
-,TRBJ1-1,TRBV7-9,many,CASSLAGNAEAFF,TGTGCCAGCAGCTTAGCGGGGAATGCTGAAGCTTTCTTT
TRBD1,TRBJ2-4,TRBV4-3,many,CASSRDRENIQYF,TGCGCCAGCAGCCGGGACAGGGAAAACATTCAGTACTTC
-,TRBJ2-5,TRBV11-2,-,CASDGQRRETQYF,TGTGCCAGCGATGGGCAGCGGCGGGAGACCCAGTACTTC
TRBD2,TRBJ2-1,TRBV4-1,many,CASSHGGVEFF,TGCGCCAGCAGCCATGGGGGGGTCGAGTTCTTC
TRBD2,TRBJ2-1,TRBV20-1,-,CSAAQLAGSSYNEQFF,TGCAGTGCCGCCCAACTAGCGGGCAGCTCCTACAATGAGCAGTTCTTC
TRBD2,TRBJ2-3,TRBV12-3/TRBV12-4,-,CASKVSGGAADTQYF,TGTGCCAGCAAGGTTAGCGGGGGGGCAGCCGATACGCAGTATTTT
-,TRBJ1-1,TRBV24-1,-,CATSGGTEAFF,TGTGCCACCAGTGGGGGCACTGAAGCTTTCTTT
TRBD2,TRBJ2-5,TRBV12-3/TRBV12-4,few,CASRPVRGVGETQYF,TGTGCCAGCAGACCAGTGCGGGGGGTGGGGGAGACCCAGTACTTC
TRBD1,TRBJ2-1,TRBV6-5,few,CASSYGTGHNNEQFF,TGTGCCAGCAGTTACGGGACAGGGCACAACAATGAGCAGTTCTTC
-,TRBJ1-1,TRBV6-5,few,CASSYSQGNTEAFF,TGTGCCAGCAGTTACTCGCAGGGGAACACTGAAGCTTTCTTT
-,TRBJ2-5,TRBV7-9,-,CASSSGTHQETQYF,TGTGCCAGCAGCTCCGGGACTCACCAAGAGACCCAGTACTTC
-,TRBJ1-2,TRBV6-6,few,CATEGTSYGYTF,TGTGCCACAGAAGGGACGTCCTATGGCTACACCTTC
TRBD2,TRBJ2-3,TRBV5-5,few,CASSTHTSGGRTDTQYF,TGTGCCAGCAGCACCCATACTAGCGGGGGCCGCACAGATACGCAGTATTTT
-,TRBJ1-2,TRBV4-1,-,CASSQDGVGYTF,TGCGCCAGCAGCCAAGATGGGGTTGGCTACACCTTC
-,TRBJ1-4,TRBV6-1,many,CASSERLSSTNEKLFF,TGTGCCAGCAGTGAGAGGCTCTCCTCAACTAATGAAAAACTGTTTTTT
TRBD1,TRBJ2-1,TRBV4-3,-,CASSQEGQGSDEQFF,TGCGCCAGCAGCCAAGAGGGACAGGGTAGTGATGAGCAGTTCTTC
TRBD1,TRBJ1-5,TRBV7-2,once,CASSFTGESNQPQHF,TGTGCCAGCAGCTTTACAGGGGAGAGCAATCAGCCCCAGCATTTT
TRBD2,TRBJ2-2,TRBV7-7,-,CASSPGLAGITGELFF,TGTGCCAGCAGCCCAGGACTAGCGGGGATCACCGGGGAGCTGTTTTTT
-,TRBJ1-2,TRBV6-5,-,CASSNSDTPWANYGYTF,TGTGCCAGCAGTAACTCCGACACGCCTTGGGCTAACTATGGCTACACCTTC
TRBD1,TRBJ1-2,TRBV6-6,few,CASSYQTGTGNGYTF,TGTGCCAGCAGTTATCAGACCGGGACAGGGAATGGCTACACCTTC
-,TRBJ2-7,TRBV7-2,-,CASSLVQGTPYEQYF,TGTGCCAGCAGCTTAGTGCAGGGCACCCCCTACGAGCAGTACTTC
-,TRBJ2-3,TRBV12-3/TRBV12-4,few,CASRVGPTDTQYF,TGTGCCAGCAGGGTTGGCCCCACAGATACGCAGTATTTT
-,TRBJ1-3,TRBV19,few,CASSIDYSGNTIYF,TGTGCCAGTAGTATTGACTACTCTGGAAACACCATATATTTT
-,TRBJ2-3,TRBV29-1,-,CSVGGRQDTQYF,TGCAGCGTTGGGGGTCGTCAAGATACGCAGTATTTT
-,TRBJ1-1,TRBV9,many,CASSVEGELNTEAFF,TGTGCCAGCAGCGTAGAAGGAGAACTGAACACTGAAGCTTTCTTT
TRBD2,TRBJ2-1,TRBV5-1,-,CASSLDGGGVYNEQFF,TGCGCCAGCAGCTTGGATGGCGGGGGGGTCTACAATGAGCAGTTCTTC
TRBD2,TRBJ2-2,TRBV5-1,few,CASSLGGGSFTGELFF,TGCGCCAGCAGCTTGGGAGGCGGGAGCTTCACCGGGGAGCTGTTTTTT
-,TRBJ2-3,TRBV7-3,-,CASSTTGLTDTQYF,TGTGCCAGCAGCACAACGGGGCTCACAGATACGCAGTATTTT
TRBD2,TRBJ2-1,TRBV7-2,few,CASSPQGTSGGRYNEQFF,TGTGCCAGCAGCCCCCAGGGGACTAGCGGGGGCCGTTACAATGAGCAGTTCTTC
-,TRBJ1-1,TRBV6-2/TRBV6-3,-,CASSSWMNTEAFF,TGTGCCAGCAGTTCTTGGATGAACACTGAAGCTTTCTTT
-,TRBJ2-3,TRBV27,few,CASSLPGRGDTQYF,TGTGCCAGCAGTCTACCGGGACGGGGAGATACGCAGTATTTT